This T cell receptor (beta chain) was sequenced during a study of cytomegalovirus exposure and HLA in healthy donors. PCR amplification relied on 60 Vbeta primers (plus 13 Jbeta primers). Assay used: immunoSEQ multiplex PCR; TCRdb lists only in-frame clones, some missing. The sample shows some 150,000 clones, 65% to 80% of them seen only once. In regard to this clone: At one end, the junction sequence differs from germline, possibly due to a read error.

This sequence was found in a man aged 35 to 55 in good health and CMV-seronegative. Sequencing was carried out using PBMCs.

CDR3 protein: CSSSLDSGTHGTQYF. DNA of the CDR3: TGTTCCAGCAGCTTAGATAGCGGGACACATGGTACGCAGTATTTT. The gene calls are TRBV7-9 and TRBJ2-3, with 8 bases aligning to TRBD2. Germline CDR1 and CDR2: SEHNR and FQNEAQ (reference sequence). The CDR3 has 15 residues.